The 16 T cell receptor beta chains in this list originate from one sample, sequenced in a study of blood T cell repertoires in COVID-19. Data came from immunoSEQ multiplex PCR; TCRdb stores just in-frame clones and leaves some out. In the table there are roughly 480,000 clones, approximately 92% of which are singletons. Source material: peripheral blood. These receptors were collected from a young man with COVID-19, enrolled during active disease.

The CDR3 DNA reads TGTGCCAGCAGACGGACAATGACGAACACTGAAGCTTTCTTT. Amino acid sequence: CASRRTMTNTEAFF. The chain combines TRBV6-5 with TRBJ1-1, with D possibly being TRBD1 (5 bases). The CDR3 covers 14 residues. CDR1 MNHEY and CDR2 SVGAGI come from the germline V gene. Trimming removed 6 bases from V and 1 base from J, with 12 bases in between.

J is TRBJ2-5 and V is TRBV7-5; the listed D gene, TRBD1, was not tested against the DNA. TRBV7-5 is shown as a pseudogene. The CDR3 is made up of 13 amino acids. The CDR3 DNA follows: TGTGTCAGGTTATGGGGCCCCGGCGAGACCCAGTACTTC. Protein sequence: CVRLWGPGETQYF.

The chain carries TRBV5-1 and TRBJ2-5; weak D call: TRBD2 (5 bases). Germline V gene sequence: CDR1 SGHRS, CDR2 YFSETQ. The length of the CDR3 is 16 residues. Trimming shortened V by 0 bases and J by 5 bases, and 17 bases separated the two germline ends. DNA for the CDR3: TGCGCCAGCAGCTTGGCCGGACGGAGAGGCGGGGAGACCCAGTACTTC. Its protein is CASSLAGRRGGETQYF.

The chain is built from TRBV7-8 and TRBJ2-7; TRBD1 matches at 10 bases. The V gene's germline CDR1 is SGHVS and CDR2 FQNEAQ. The CDR3 is made up of 19 amino acids. Losses at the gene ends were 5 bases for V and 0 bases for J; bases not matched to a gene: 16. CDR3: CASSRTLGTGEAGSYEQYF. DNA of the CDR3: TGTGCCAGCAGCCGTACCCTAGGGACAGGGGAGGCCGGCTCCTACGAGCAGTACTTC.

The chain joins TRBV5-1 to TRBJ2-7, with 9 nucleotides matching TRBD1. Germline assignment: CDR1 SGHRS and CDR2 YFSETQ. With V trimmed by 1 base and J by 5 bases, 10 bases remained unmatched. This CDR3 has 16 amino acids. The CDR3 DNA is TGCGCCAGCAGCTTGAAAGTATATAGGACAGGGGACGAGCAGTACTTC. Translated, it gives CASSLKVYRTGDEQYF.

The chain carries TRBV7-2 and TRBJ2-7, with D tentatively TRBD2 (5 bases). V lost 5 bases and J 2 bases, leaving 16 bases between the germline ends. The CDR3 loop spans 15 amino acids. The germline gives CDR1 SGHTA, CDR2 FQGNSA. Here the CDR3 DNA reads TGTGCCAGCAGCCCCCAACCCGGGGTTCCCTACGAGCAGTACTTC. Encoded protein: CASSPQPGVPYEQYF.

The chain employs TRBV2 and TRBJ2-1, with 16 bases that match TRBD2. CDR3 length: 16 amino acids. V was pared by 5 bases and J by 4 bases, with 2 bases of the junction left unmatched. Germline V gives CDR1 SNHLY, CDR2 FYNNEI. The CDR3 loop reads CASSPGLAGGYNEQFF. In DNA form, the CDR3 reads TGTGCCAGCAGTCCGGGACTAGCGGGAGGGTACAATGAGCAGTTCTTC.

The genes are TRBV7-3 and TRBJ2-1; 8 bases are a match to TRBD2. The length of the CDR3 is 15 residues. Germline CDR1 is SGHTA and CDR2 is FQGTGA. V gave up 3 bases and J gave up 9 bases; unmatched junction bases: 10. Written as DNA, the CDR3 is TGTGCCAGCAGCTTTGGGACTAGTGACTTTGGTGAGCAGTTCTTC. This encodes CASSFGTSDFGEQFF.

The chain couples TRBV13 to TRBJ2-5; TRBD2 agrees at 9 bases. Germline V lookup: CDR1 PRHDT, CDR2 FYEKMQ (reference sequence). The V and J ends lost 2 bases and 6 bases, in that order; junction bases with no gene match: 10. The CDR3 spans 16 residues. CDR3 bases: TGTGCCAGCAGCTTATATGCGGGGGGGTCTATGAAGACCCAGTACTTC. Its translation is CASSLYAGGSMKTQYF. Using reference TRBV13 and TRBJ2-5 for the parts outside the CDR3, the full variable domain is AAGVIQSPRHLIKEKRETATLKCYPIPRHDTVYWYQQGPGQDPQFLISFYEKMQSDKGSIPDRFSAQQFSDYHSELNMSSLELGDSALYFCASSLYAGGSMKTQYFGPGTRLLVL.

The chain joins TRBV7-6 to TRBJ2-2; D is ambiguous. Per germline, CDR1 SGHVS and CDR2 FNYEAQ. V lost 3 bases, J lost 3 bases, and 8 bases lay in between. This CDR3 region has 14 residues. CDR3 in DNA: TGTGCCAGCAGCTTTATCACAGACACCGGGGAGCTGTTTTTT. Translated: CASSFITDTGELFF.

This clone was counted a single time. The chain has TRBV5-5 and TRBJ2-1, with D maybe TRBD2 (6 bases). V was trimmed by 4 bases and J by 10 bases, leaving 21 bases between them. CDR3 length equals 15 residues. Germline V gene data show CDR1 as SGHKS and CDR2 as YYEKEE (reference sequence). In DNA form, the CDR3 reads TGTGCCAGCAGCCCGGACGCGACTAGTCCTTGGGAGCAGTTCTTC. Protein sequence: CASSPDATSPWEQFF.

The V and J genes are TRBV24-1 and TRBJ2-7; the match to TRBD2 covers 11 bases. Looked up from germline, CDR1 is KGHDR and CDR2 is SFDVKD. The CDR3 is made up of 15 amino acids. J lost 3 bases, V lost 5 bases, and 5 bases had no gene match. CDR3 coding DNA: TGTGCCACCAGTGCTGCACTAGCGGGAGTCTACGAGCAGTACTTC. Its protein product is CATSAALAGVYEQYF.

The chain uses TRBV6-6 and TRBJ2-7, with 9 bases lining up with TRBD2. CDR3 length: 16 residues. The V gene's germline CDR1 is MNHNY and CDR2 SVGAGI (reference sequence). With V trimmed by 2 bases and J by 0 bases, 5 bases remained unmatched. The CDR3 protein is CASSYGSSGDSYEQYF. The CDR3, as DNA: TGTGCCAGCAGTTACGGCTCTAGCGGGGACTCCTACGAGCAGTACTTC.

This clone has only a few counts. V and J are TRBV7-9 and TRBJ1-1, with TRBD1 matching over 10 bases. From germline, CDR1 is SEHNR and CDR2 FQNEAQ (reference sequence). V was pared by 5 bases and J by 1 base, with 7 bases of the junction left unmatched. This CDR3 spans 16 amino acids. The CDR3 region is CASSVDRGLGNTEAFF. In nucleotides, the CDR3 is TGTGCCAGCAGCGTTGACAGGGGGCTAGGGAACACTGAAGCTTTCTTT.

This sequence joins TRBV6-5 and TRBJ2-5, with TRBD2 as a possible D gene (5 bases). The CDR3 length is 16 residues. V was cut by 0 bases and J by 2 bases, with 13 bases left in between. Germline V lookup: CDR1 MNHEY, CDR2 SVGAGI. The CDR3, as DNA: TGTGCCAGCAGTTACTCGGTACGGGGATTACAAGAGACCCAGTACTTC. Encoded protein: CASSYSVRGLQETQYF.

CDR3 in DNA: TGTGCCAGCAGACTCCGACAGCACATCTCCTACGAGCAGTACTTC. Translated, it gives CASRLRQHISYEQYF. This rearrangement joins TRBV11-2 to TRBJ2-7; D perhaps matches TRBD1 (5 bases). Germline V gene lookup returns CDR1 SGHAT and CDR2 FQNNGV. Trimming removed 6 bases from V and 0 bases from J, with 15 bases in between. The CDR3 has 15 residues.